Described below is a single TCR beta chain sequence and its context. Its matching antigen is unknown. The junction does not match germline at one end; this may be a read error. A multiplex PCR was run with 60 Vbeta primers and 13 Jbeta primers. TCRdb keeps only in-frame clones here, not all; method: immunoSEQ multiplex PCR. Recorded for this sample: about 50,000 clones. CDR1 is MDHEN and CDR2 is SYDVKM in the germline V gene. There are 15 residues in the CDR3. This record belongs to a study of cytomegalovirus exposure and HLA in healthy donors. Whole-study findings and limits: Prior analysis indicated that the majority of TCR beta V segments exhibited productivity approximately 87% or approximately 30% of the time.

The source of this sequence is a woman aged 18-35 years in good health and CMV-seronegative. Sequenced sample: PBMCs. The chain carries TRBV28 and TRBJ2-1; a weak D match, TRBD2 (6 bases). CDR3 DNA sequence: TGTGCCAGCAGTCTCGGGAGCACCTCCGACAATGAGCAGTTCTTC. This sequence encodes CASSLGSTSDNEQFF.